The 3 T cell receptor beta chains below were found in one sample sequenced in a study of T cells in Graves' hyperthyroidism and ophthalmopathy. TCR beta CDR3 regions were amplified from RNA transcripts. The HTBI primer set drove a first-round RT-PCR of the TCR CDR3. TCRdb fed the multiplex PCR reads into MiXCR, producing one record per CDR3 protein. Among around 690,000 distinct CDR3 sequences listed, less than 25% were seen once. The sample was blood. These receptors were taken from a man in his thirties or forties with Graves' ophthalmopathy.

This chain joins TRBV3-1 and TRBJ2-1; 12 bases are a match to TRBD2. Germline V gene sequence: CDR1 LGHDT, CDR2 YNNKEL (reference sequence). Losses at the gene ends were 3 bases for V and 0 bases for J; bases not matched to a gene: 12. The CDR3 sequence is 20 residues long. The CDR3 coding sequence is TGTGCCAGCAGCCACCCCTTACTGCTAGCGGGAGGGTCCTCCTACAATGAGCAGTTCTTC. Its protein is CASSHPLLLAGGSSYNEQFF.

This clonotype was seen just once. The CDR3 end shows no conserved phenylalanine or tryptophan, and so a read error is likely. The chain carries TRBV12-3 or TRBV12-4 and TRBJ2-2; D is ambiguous. Between the trimmed V and J ends, which lost 6 bases and 6 bases, there was a span of 11 bases. The CDR3 has 13 residues. The CDR3 nucleotides are TGTGCCAGCAGAAGACAAGAGGCCGGGGAGCTGTTTTCT. Its protein is CASRRQEAGELFS.

This clonotype appeared a few times. This chain uses TRBV11-2 with TRBJ2-1, with TRBD2 matching 12 bases. Germline-derived CDR1 and CDR2 are SGHAT and FQNNGV. The length of the CDR3 is 19 residues. The J segment lost 6 bases and the V segment lost 5 bases, leaving 17 bases of the junction unmatched. CDR3 amino acids: CASSGTGAWTSGKVNEQFF. Written as DNA, the CDR3 is TGTGCCAGCAGCGGGACAGGGGCGTGGACTAGCGGGAAAGTCAATGAGCAGTTCTTC. The full variable domain, completed using reference TRBV11-2 and TRBJ2-1, is EAGVAQSPRYKIIEKRQSVAFWCNPISGHATLYWYQQILGQGPKLLIQFQNNGVVDDSQLPKDRFSAERLKGVDSTLKIQPAKLEDSAVYLCASSGTGAWTSGKVNEQFFGPGTRLTVL.